This record looks at one T cell receptor (beta chain) sequence and its context. Antigen: not known. Profiled with immunoSEQ multiplex PCR; TCRdb holds only in-frame clones, not every one. The data contain 85,000 to 130,000 clones, 91% of them singletons. This sample stems from a study of PD-L1 blockade in urothelial cancer. Overall study: Treatment start was followed by blood analysis at 3 weeks (second dose) and again at 6 weeks. Whole-study results and caveats: Durable-benefit patients had greater expansion of tumor-associated blood clones at 3 weeks.

The J segment lost 4 bases and the V segment lost 3 bases, leaving 11 bases of the junction unmatched. This CDR3 is built from 16 residues. Germline-derived CDR1 and CDR2 are SGHRS and YFSETQ. Locally advanced or metastatic urothelial carcinoma affected all patients. This receptor was identified in a woman older than 75 with urothelial cancer. The sequences come from PBMCs, collected around atezolizumab (anti-PD-L1) treatment. This chain connects TRBV5-1 to TRBJ2-5; 8 bases agree with TRBD1. CDR3 DNA: TGCGCCAGCAGCTCCACGACAGGGGCAGGAGGAGAGACCCAGTACTTC. Translated: CASSSTTGAGGETQYF.